The 24 T cell receptor beta chains below all came from one sample that was sequenced in a study of T cells in localized non-small cell lung cancer. The data were produced by immunoSEQ multiplex PCR, yet TCRdb's version contains in-frame clones alone and is incomplete. The top ten clones hold about 20% of a sample with 75,000 to 80,000 clones, 88% of them seen once. Sequencing used peripheral blood, obtained before any cancer treatment. These TCRs come from a woman aged 35 to 69 with stage I squamous cell lung carcinoma.

The chain recombines TRBV7-8 with TRBJ1-1, with D uncertain. This CDR3 is built from 14 residues. Germline CDR1 reads SGHVS; CDR2 reads FQNEAQ. The germline V and J ends were trimmed by 4 bases and 11 bases, with 20 bases remaining between them. CDR3 residues: CASSSEVAEGDAFF. For the CDR3, the DNA is TGTGCCAGCAGCTCCGAGGTCGCCGAGGGTGATGCTTTCTTT. The whole variable domain, remainder taken from reference TRBV7-8 and TRBJ1-1, is GAGVSQSPRYKVAKRGQDVALRCDPISGHVSLFWYQQALGQGPEFLTYFQNEAQLDKSGLPSDRFFAERPEGSVSTLKIQRTQQEDSAVYLCASSSEVAEGDAFFGQGTRLTVV.

The chain recombines TRBV7-2 with TRBJ2-3; TRBD1 matches at 7 bases. V shed 0 bases and J 6 bases; nucleotides not matched to a gene: 3. This CDR3 has 14 residues. CDR1 SGHTA and CDR2 FQGNSA come from the germline V gene. The CDR3 spells CASSLARGPDTQYF. The CDR3 DNA reads as TGTGCCAGCAGCTTAGCGAGGGGGCCCGATACGCAGTATTTT.

This clone was seen only once. This chain uses TRBV6-5 with TRBJ1-1, with a weak D call TRBD1 (5 bases). Trimming stripped 5 bases from V and 11 bases from J, with 21 bases between. Germline-derived CDR1 and CDR2 are MNHEY and SVGAGI. The CDR3 extends over 14 amino acids. This chain's CDR3 is CASSRTGTAVEAFF. The CDR3 coding sequence is TGTGCCAGCAGTCGGACCGGGACCGCGGTGGAGGCTTTCTTT.

This sequence joins TRBV2 and TRBJ2-1; 12 bases agree with TRBD2. The CDR3 spans 16 residues. Germline V gene data show CDR1 as SNHLY and CDR2 as FYNNEI. V gave up 4 bases and J gave up 10 bases; unmatched junction bases: 11. CDR3 sequence reads: CASSGTSSGGAGEQFF. The CDR3 DNA sequence: TGTGCCAGCAGTGGGACTTCTAGCGGGGGGGCCGGGGAGCAGTTCTTC.

V is TRBV7-2 and J is TRBJ2-3, with D possibly matching TRBD1 (6 bases). The CDR3 length is 17 residues. V shed 1 base and J shed 3 bases, with 17 bases lying between them. Germline V lookup: CDR1 SGHTA, CDR2 FQGNSA. CDR3 bases: TGTGCCAGCAGCTTAGACGGCTATGGACAGCCTACAGATACGCAGTATTTT. Amino acid sequence: CASSLDGYGQPTDTQYF.

This clone was seen once. V usage is TRBV5-4 and J usage is TRBJ2-2, with unresolved D. The length of the CDR3 is 13 residues. V was pared by 2 bases and J by 5 bases, with 7 bases between. Germline CDR1 is SGHNT and CDR2 is YYREEE (reference sequence). The CDR3 region is CASSLTATGELFF. The CDR3 DNA reads as TGTGCCAGCAGCTTAACAGCGACCGGGGAGCTGTTTTTT.

The chain uses TRBV5-1 and TRBJ2-1; D could derive from TRBD1 or TRBD2 (6 bases each). Trimming took 2 bases from V and 11 from J, leaving 17 bases between them. The CDR3 contains 14 residues. Germline loops: CDR1 SGHRS, CDR2 YFSETQ. CDR3 amino acids: CASSFNRDRGQQFF. CDR3 nucleotide sequence: TGCGCCAGCAGCTTTAACCGGGACCGGGGGCAGCAGTTCTTC.

This chain links TRBV7-9 with TRBJ1-2; TRBD1 matches at 7 bases. V dropped 4 bases and J dropped 2; count of bases not matched to a gene: 7. The V gene's germline CDR1 is SEHNR and CDR2 FQNEAQ (reference sequence). This CDR3 region has 15 residues. The CDR3: CASSSATGLNYGYTF. The CDR3 DNA follows: TGTGCCAGCAGCTCAGCGACAGGGTTAAACTATGGCTACACCTTC.

V usage is TRBV7-2 and J usage is TRBJ1-5; TRBD1 might be the D (6 bases). CDR3 length: 15 amino acids. The germline V gene has CDR1 SGHTA and CDR2 FQGNSA. Trimming stripped 5 bases from V and 0 bases from J, with 11 bases between. The CDR3 spells CASSLQGHSNQPQHF. The CDR3 nucleotides are TGTGCCAGCAGCCTACAGGGCCATAGCAATCAGCCCCAGCATTTT.

The chain carries TRBV5-1 and TRBJ2-2; D perhaps matches TRBD2 (7 bases). CDR1 is SGHRS, CDR2 YFSETQ, per germline. V was pared by 4 bases and J by 4 bases, with 17 bases between. There are 16 residues in the CDR3. The CDR3 loop is CASSPNRGAVTGELFF. The CDR3, as DNA: TGCGCCAGCAGCCCCAACCGGGGGGCCGTCACCGGGGAGCTGTTTTTT.

This chain joins TRBV5-5 and TRBJ2-7; possibly TRBD1 or TRBD2 for D (5 bases each). The CDR3 is 14 residues long. Germline CDR1 reads SGHKS; CDR2 reads YYEKEE (reference sequence). V gave up 0 bases and J gave up 6 bases, with 13 bases separating them. CDR3 amino acids: CASSLDAGTPEQYF. The CDR3 DNA reads TGTGCCAGCAGCTTGGACGCAGGGACCCCCGAGCAGTACTTC.

The J gene is TRBJ1-1, the V gene TRBV10-3; 7 nucleotides align to TRBD1. The V and J ends lost 8 bases and 0 bases, in that order; junction bases with no gene match: 12. In germline, CDR1 is ENHRY, CDR2 SYGVKD. CDR3 length: 16 residues. The chain's CDR3 is CAIGGEQGLMNTEAFF. CDR3 nucleotides: TGTGCCATCGGAGGGGAACAGGGGTTAATGAACACTGAAGCTTTCTTT.

The chain couples TRBV7-8 to TRBJ1-2; D remains ambiguous. Germline CDR1 is SGHVS and CDR2 is FQNEAQ. This CDR3 has 13 residues. Between the trimmed V and J ends, which lost 5 bases and 2 bases, there was a span of 9 bases. The CDR3 DNA follows: TGTGCCAGCAGCCCGGCGAACAACTATGGCTACACCTTC. This codes for CASSPANNYGYTF.

V usage is TRBV27 and J usage is TRBJ2-5; D perhaps matches TRBD1 (6 bases). V gave up 8 bases and J gave up 5 bases, with 21 bases separating them. This CDR3 comprises 15 residues. From germline, CDR1 is MNHEY and CDR2 SMNVEV (reference sequence). CDR3 nucleotides: TGTGCCAGCGCACCTGGGACACGTTTGTGGGAGACCCAGTACTTC. Its protein is CASAPGTRLWETQYF.

The table lists this clone with a few counts. The chain has TRBV6-1 and TRBJ1-1; 7 bases are shared with TRBD1. The CDR3 is 16 residues long. Germline values: CDR1 MNHNS, CDR2 SASEGT. With V trimmed by 0 bases and J by 2 bases, 6 bases remained unmatched. This CDR3 is CASSEATGRLNTEAFF. The DNA for the CDR3 is TGTGCCAGCAGTGAAGCGACAGGGCGGTTAAACACTGAAGCTTTCTTT.

The chain employs TRBV7-8 and TRBJ2-1; D is ambiguous. Germline V lookup: CDR1 SGHVS, CDR2 FQNEAQ. There are 13 residues in the CDR3. V dropped 1 base and J dropped 7 bases, with 8 bases sitting between them. CDR3 DNA sequence: TGTGCCAGCAGCTTAGGGTTTAGGAATGAGCAGTTCTTC. Translated: CASSLGFRNEQFF. Filled out from reference TRBV7-8 and TRBJ2-1, the complete variable domain reads GAGVSQSPRYKVAKRGQDVALRCDPISGHVSLFWYQQALGQGPEFLTYFQNEAQLDKSGLPSDRFFAERPEGSVSTLKIQRTQQEDSAVYLCASSLGFRNEQFFGPGTRLTVL.

The chain joins TRBV7-9 to TRBJ1-1; D unresolved. Per germline, CDR1 SEHNR and CDR2 FQNEAQ (reference sequence). This CDR3 is 13 amino acids long. Trimming stripped 1 base from V and 4 bases from J, with 7 bases between. CDR3 sequence: CASSLGGSTEAFF. The CDR3 nucleotides are TGTGCCAGCAGCTTAGGGGGTTCCACTGAAGCTTTCTTT.

The chain couples TRBV6-5 to TRBJ2-7, with 11 bases lining up with TRBD1. V gave up 2 bases and J gave up 3 bases; unmatched junction bases: 3. The germline V gene encodes CDR1 MNHEY and CDR2 SVGAGI. The CDR3 is 15 residues long. CDR3 in DNA: TGTGCCAGCAGTTACGCCGGGACAGGGGGCTACGAGCAGTACTTC. Translation: CASSYAGTGGYEQYF.

The V and J genes are TRBV5-4 and TRBJ1-1; D is perhaps TRBD1 (5 bases). V was cut by 0 bases and J by 3 bases, with 9 bases left in between. The CDR3 length is 14 residues. Per germline, CDR1 SGHNT and CDR2 YYREEE (reference sequence). Here the CDR3 reads CASSLGGEHTEAFF. CDR3 sequence (DNA): TGTGCCAGCAGCTTGGGAGGGGAGCACACTGAAGCTTTCTTT.

CDR3 DNA: TGTGCCAGCAGCTTGGGGCAGGGGAATAGCAATCAGCCCCAGCATTTT. This translates into CASSLGQGNSNQPQHF. V and J are TRBV7-9 and TRBJ1-5, with D possibly TRBD1 on 6 matching bases. The CDR3 runs to 16 residues. With 3 bases removed from V and 0 bases from J, the gap between germline ends came to 12 bases. CDR1 and CDR2 (germline): SEHNR, FQNEAQ (reference sequence).

Of note for this clone: No conserved phenylalanine or tryptophan ends this CDR3, so it is likely a read error. The gene calls are TRBV5-6 and TRBJ1-2; no firm D call. V was pared by 4 bases and J by 8 bases, with 15 bases between. The CDR3 is made up of 13 amino acids. The germline CDR1 and CDR2 sequences are SGHDT and YYEEEE. DNA for the CDR3: TGTGCCAGCAGCCCCTGGTCCGAGGAGGGCTACACCCTC. This sequence encodes CASSPWSEEGYTL.

The chain is built from TRBV6-1 and TRBJ1-2; D is undetermined. V dropped 1 base and J dropped 0 bases, with 6 bases sitting between them. Looked up from germline, CDR1 is MNHNS and CDR2 is SASEGT. This CDR3 contains 14 residues. CDR3 bases: TGTGCCAGCAGTGAAGGACCCGCTAACTATGGCTACACCTTC. Its translation is CASSEGPANYGYTF.

In its sample, this clone is medium-sized (0.01 to 0.1%). The chain links TRBV9 to TRBJ1-4, with D possibly being TRBD1 (6 bases). The germline V gene has CDR1 SGDLS and CDR2 YYNGEE. The CDR3 is 15 amino acids. V lost 0 bases and J 3 bases, leaving 9 bases between the germline ends. This CDR3 is CASSVGGGSNEKLFF. Written as DNA, the CDR3 is TGTGCCAGCAGCGTAGGTGGGGGCTCTAATGAAAAACTGTTTTTT. Based on the CDR3 plus reference TRBV9 and TRBJ1-4, the full variable domain is DSGVTQTPKHLITATGQRVTLRCSPRSGDLSVYWYQQSLDQGLQFLIQYYNGEERAKGNILERFSAQQFPDLHSELNLSSLELGDSALYFCASSVGGGSNEKLFFGSGTQLSVL.

V usage is TRBV9 and J usage is TRBJ2-1, with TRBD2 matching over 7 bases. The length of the CDR3 is 15 residues. Germline V gene sequence: CDR1 SGDLS, CDR2 YYNGEE. V dropped 0 bases and J dropped 8; count of bases not matched to a gene: 8. In DNA form, the CDR3 reads TGTGCCAGCAGCGTAGGGGCGGGGGTGGCGGATGAGCAGTTCTTC. Protein sequence: CASSVGAGVADEQFF.